This T cell receptor beta chain is from a study of molecular identifiers for immune sequencing clone quantification. Whole-study findings and limits: It was shown that clones above 20 RNA copies held over 98% of effector molecules, but under 1% in naive cells. Detection of one spiked Jurkat cell's TCR RNA reportedly worked in 1 million or so naive cells.

In the sort, naive CD8 T cells were defined as CD8+CD4-CCR7+CD45RA+. CDR3 size: 16 residues. Germline V lookup: CDR1 SGDLS, CDR2 YYNGEE. The junction had 3 bases not matched to a gene; V was cut back by 1 base and J by 0 bases. Listed TCR primers, together with previously described methods, were used for the bulk TCR libraries. TCRdb reprocessed the PCR reads via MiXCR and lists one record per CDR3 protein. The table includes over 90,000 distinct CDR3 sequences, about 35% detected once. This clonotype was counted only a few times. The target antigen is unknown. The sequenced sample was naive CD8+ T cells from blood, with Jurkat cell RNA spiked in. Subset noted: FACS-sorted CD8+CD4-CCR7+CD45RA+ naive T cells. The clonotype comes from a human donor in good health. Some libraries in this study had Jurkat cell RNA spiked in. V gene TRBV9 combines with J gene TRBJ2-2; 7 nucleotides agree with TRBD1. The CDR3 DNA reads as TGTGCCAGCAGCGTATTTGACAGGGCGAACACCGGGGAGCTGTTTTTT. Translated: CASSVFDRANTGELFF.